One and the same sample provided the 2 T cell receptor beta chains below, sequenced in a study of T cell responses to AZD1222 COVID-19 vaccine (dated by TCRdb to about 2021). Library preparation used the immunoSEQ multiplex PCR assay. TCRdb carries this immuneACCESS record with in-frame sequences only. Its versions omit some clonotypes, under half of them owing to an unresolved V gene in the studies checked, with the rest unexplained. For this sample the table gives tens of thousands of clones, of which roughly 90% were detected only once. The leading ten clones occupy approximately 1.4% of the sample. This specimen's time point label, per the study, means: about 28 days (+/-7) after the second vaccine dose. Sequences were derived from peripheral blood, sampled 28 days after the second AZD1222 dose. Receptors were obtained from an adult who received the AZD1222 COVID-19 vaccine.

The gene calls are TRBV6-6 and TRBJ1-2, with D possibly being TRBD1 (5 bases). The CDR3 runs to 15 residues. In germline, CDR1 is MNHNY, CDR2 SVGAGI (reference sequence). V lost 4 bases to trimming and J lost 2 bases, with 14 bases between them. The CDR3 protein is CASSWEKGLNYGYTF. The CDR3 coding sequence is TGTGCCAGCAGTTGGGAGAAGGGGTTGAACTATGGCTACACCTTC.

The chain combines TRBV7-8 with TRBJ1-1; a weak D match, TRBD1 (6 bases). The CDR3 loop spans 16 amino acids. V was pared by 1 base and J by 1 base, with 13 bases between. Germline V gene sequence: CDR1 SGHVS, CDR2 FQNEAQ. The CDR3 DNA follows: TGTGCCAGCAGCTTAGGGCTGGACAGCCCGAACACTGAAGCTTTCTTT. Its translation: CASSLGLDSPNTEAFF.